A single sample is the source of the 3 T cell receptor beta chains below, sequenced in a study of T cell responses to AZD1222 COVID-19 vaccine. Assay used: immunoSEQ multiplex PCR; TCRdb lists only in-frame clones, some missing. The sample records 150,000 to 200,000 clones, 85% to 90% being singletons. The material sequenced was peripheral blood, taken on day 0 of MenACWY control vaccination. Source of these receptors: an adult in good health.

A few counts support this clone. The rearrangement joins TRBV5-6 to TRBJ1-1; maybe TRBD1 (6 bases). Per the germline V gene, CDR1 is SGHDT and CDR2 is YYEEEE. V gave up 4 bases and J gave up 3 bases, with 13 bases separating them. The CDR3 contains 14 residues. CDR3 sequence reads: CASSQPTGHTEAFF. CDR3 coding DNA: TGTGCCAGCAGCCAGCCCACAGGGCACACTGAAGCTTTCTTT.

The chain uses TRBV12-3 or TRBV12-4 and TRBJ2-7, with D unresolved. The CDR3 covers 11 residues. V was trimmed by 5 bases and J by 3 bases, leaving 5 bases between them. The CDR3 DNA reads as TGTGCCAGCAGTAACCTCTACGAGCAGTACTTC. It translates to CASSNLYEQYF.

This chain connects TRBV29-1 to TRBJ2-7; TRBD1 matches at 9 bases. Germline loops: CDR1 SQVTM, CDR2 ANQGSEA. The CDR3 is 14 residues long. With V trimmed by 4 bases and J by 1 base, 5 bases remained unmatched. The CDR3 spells CSVAGTGNSYEQYF. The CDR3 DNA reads TGCAGCGTTGCCGGGACAGGGAATTCCTACGAGCAGTACTTC.